This TCR beta chain stems from a study of cytomegalovirus exposure and HLA in healthy donors. 60 Vbeta and 13 Jbeta primers were used in PCR. Sequenced by immunoSEQ multiplex PCR; TCRdb stores in-frame clones only, minus some. The table lists about 150,000 clones, 60% to 80% of them singletons. Regarding this clone: Its antigen is not identified.

Broader study findings: On later analysis, the bulk of CMV-associated TCR beta chains appeared to be HLA-restricted. There were some V segments, including TRBV6-2 and TRBV6-3, excluded as indistinguishable.

Germline CDR1 reads SGHVS; CDR2 reads FNYEAQ. Trimming shortened V by 8 bases and J by 5 bases, and 16 bases separated the two germline ends. The CDR3 is 13 amino acids. J is TRBJ2-7 and V is TRBV7-6; D gene uncertain. Sequenced material: PBMCs. The clonotype originates from a woman aged 40 to 50 in good health and CMV-seronegative. This CDR3 reads CASALRPEHEQYF. The CDR3 nucleotides read TGTGCCAGCGCATTAAGGCCGGAGCACGAGCAGTACTTC.